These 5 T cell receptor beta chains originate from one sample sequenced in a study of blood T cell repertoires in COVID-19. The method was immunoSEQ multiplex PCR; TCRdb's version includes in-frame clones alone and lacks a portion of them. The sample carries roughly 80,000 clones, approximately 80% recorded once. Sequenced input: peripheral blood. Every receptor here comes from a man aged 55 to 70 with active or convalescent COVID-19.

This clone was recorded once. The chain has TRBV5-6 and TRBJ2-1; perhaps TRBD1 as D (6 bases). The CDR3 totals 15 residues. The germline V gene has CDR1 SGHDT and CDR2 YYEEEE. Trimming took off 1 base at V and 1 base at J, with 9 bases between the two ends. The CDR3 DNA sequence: TGTGCCAGCAGCTTGTTGGGGGCATCCTACAATGAGCAGTTCTTC. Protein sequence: CASSLLGASYNEQFF.

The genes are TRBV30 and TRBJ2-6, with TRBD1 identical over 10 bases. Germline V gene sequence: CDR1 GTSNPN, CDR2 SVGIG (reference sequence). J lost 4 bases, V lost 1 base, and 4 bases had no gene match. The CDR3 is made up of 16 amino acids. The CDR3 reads CAWSGQGAGGANVLTF. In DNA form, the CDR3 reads TGTGCCTGGAGTGGACAGGGGGCGGGCGGGGCCAACGTCCTGACTTTC.

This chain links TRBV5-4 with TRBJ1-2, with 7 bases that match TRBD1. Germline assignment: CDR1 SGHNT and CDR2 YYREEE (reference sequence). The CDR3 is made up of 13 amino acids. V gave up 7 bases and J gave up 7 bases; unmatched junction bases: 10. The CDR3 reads CASGTGALSGYTF. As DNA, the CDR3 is TGTGCCAGCGGAACAGGGGCCCTCTCTGGCTACACCTTC.

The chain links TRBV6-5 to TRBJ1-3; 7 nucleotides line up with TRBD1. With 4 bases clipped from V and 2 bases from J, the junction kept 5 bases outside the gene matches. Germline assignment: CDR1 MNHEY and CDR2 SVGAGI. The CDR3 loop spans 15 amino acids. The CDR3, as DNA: TGTGCCAGCAGTTGGGACAGAGGGACTGGAAACACCATATATTTT. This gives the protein CASSWDRGTGNTIYF.

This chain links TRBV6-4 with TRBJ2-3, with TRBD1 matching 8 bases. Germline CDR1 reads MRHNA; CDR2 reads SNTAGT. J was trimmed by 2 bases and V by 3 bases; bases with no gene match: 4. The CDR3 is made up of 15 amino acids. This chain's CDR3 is CASSEKTGDTDTQYF. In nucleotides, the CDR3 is TGTGCCAGCAGTGAGAAGACAGGGGACACAGATACGCAGTATTTT.